A selection of T cell receptor beta chains follows, all from one sample in a study of vaccination effects on CD4 cells after COVID-19. Sequencing used immunoSEQ multiplex PCR; TCRdb keeps in-frame clones, though not all of them. The data contain some 22,000 clones, 60% to 75% of them singletons. No antigen has been identified for these receptors. This sample comprised CD4+ T cells from PBMCs cultured with HCoV-OC43 spike peptides, obtained before COVID-19 vaccination. Receptor source: a human donor who received a COVID-19 vaccine. Each CDR3 is given with its conserved first and last residue. A D gene is named only where the DNA matches it firmly. For some rows the clone size is stated as once, few or many, or as a class when expanded; others skip it.

TGTGCCAGCAGTCCCTCAAAGAGCTCCTACGAGCAGTACTTC CASSPSKSSYEQYF . TRBJ2-7 TRBV27 .
TGCGCCAGCAGGTCGGGCGGGGATAATTCACCCCTCCACTTT CASRSGGDNSPLHF . TRBJ1-6 TRBV5-1 .
TGTGCCAGCAGCCAGGGGACTGGCTACAATGAGCAGTTCTTC CASSQGTGYNEQFF . TRBJ2-1 TRBV6-5 .
TGTGCCAGCAGCTTGGTAATGGGACAGGGGACTAACTATGGCTACACCTTC CASSLVMGQGTNYGYTF TRBD1 TRBJ1-2 TRBV5-4 once
TGTGCCAGCAGCTTAGGTCGGCACTACGAGCAGTACTTC CASSLGRHYEQYF . TRBJ2-7 TRBV11-1 .
TGTGCCAGCAGTGAATCGACAGGGGGTCGGAATTCACCCCTCCACTTT CASSESTGGRNSPLHF TRBD1 TRBJ1-6 TRBV6-1 .
TGTGCCAGCTCACCAGTAGCAGATACGCAGTATTTT CASSPVADTQYF . TRBJ2-3 TRBV18 .
TGTGCCAGTAGCCCCCAGACTTGGGGACTCTACGAGCAGTACTTC CASSPQTWGLYEQYF . TRBJ2-7 TRBV19 .
TGTGCCAGCAGCAAAAAGGGGGGGAGGCTAAAAGAGACCCAGTACTTC CASSKKGGRLKETQYF . TRBJ2-5 TRBV21-1 .
TGTGCCAGCAGTCCCAGCGGGAGTTTAGATACGCAGTATTTT CASSPSGSLDTQYF TRBD2 TRBJ2-3 TRBV11-3 .
TGTGCCAGCAGCTCCTCATTCTTTAGCGGGAGCGATGAGCAGTTCTTC CASSSSFFSGSDEQFF TRBD2 TRBJ2-1 TRBV13 once
TGCAGCGCGGGAAGGACGGAGAACACTGAAGCTTTCTTT CSAGRTENTEAFF . TRBJ1-1 TRBV29-1 .
TGTGCCATCAGTGATACGGCGGGGGCCCTGAACACCGGGGAGCTGTTTTTT CAISDTAGALNTGELFF . TRBJ2-2 TRBV10-3 .
TGTGCCAGTAGTACCCTAAACAGGGGTTGGGATGAAAAACTGTTTTTT CASSTLNRGWDEKLFF TRBD1 TRBJ1-4 TRBV19 .
TGTGCCAGCAGCTTACGAACAGGGGGCTATACCGGGGAGCTGTTTTTT CASSLRTGGYTGELFF TRBD1 TRBJ2-2 TRBV7-6 .
TGTGCCAGCAGTGAAGCCGGGTTCATGTTCATATATTTT CASSEAGFMFIYF . TRBJ1-3 TRBV2 .
TGCGCCACCTCCCCCTCGGGTAGCCGCCAGACCCAGTACTTC CATSPSGSRQTQYF . TRBJ2-5 TRBV10-2 few
TGTGCCAGCAGTTACCGTAGCGGGAACCAATACAATGAGCAGTTCTTC CASSYRSGNQYNEQFF TRBD2 TRBJ2-1 TRBV6-5 .
TGTGCCAGCAGTTACTCGGTTCAGTTTAATGAAAAACTGTTTTTT CASSYSVQFNEKLFF . TRBJ1-4 TRBV6-5 .
TGTGCCAGCAGGCCCTCGAGCGGCACCTACGAGCAGTACTTC CASRPSSGTYEQYF . TRBJ2-7 TRBV7-2 .
TGTGCCATCAGTGAGTCGGCTAGCGGGAGGAACGAGCAGTACTTC CAISESASGRNEQYF TRBD2 TRBJ2-7 TRBV10-3 .
TGTGCCAGCAGTTACTCTTCTGACAGGCGCGGGGAGACCCAGTACTTC CASSYSSDRRGETQYF . TRBJ2-5 TRBV6-5 .